A selection of T cell receptor beta chains follows, all from one sample in a study of monozygotic twins with inflammatory bowel disease. TCRdb reworked the 5' RACE reads into one entry per CDR3 protein, no DNA. Recorded for this sample: approximately 200,000 distinct CDR3 sequences. The sequencing input was blood. The receptors derive from a human donor with ulcerative colitis or Crohn's disease, or a healthy co-twin of an affected twin (not recorded which). Each CDR3 is given with its conserved first and last residue.

V gene	J gene	CDR3 protein
TRBV18	TRBJ2-3	CASSPAPRQGVQYF
TRBV6-1	TRBJ1-1	CASSRPGTALMNTEAFF
TRBV19	TRBJ1-2	CASENHGQGFDGYTF
TRBV5-1	TRBJ2-7	CASSPGTGVFYEQYF
TRBV5-1	TRBJ1-1	CASSAGTGGRGTEAFF
TRBV5-1	TRBJ1-6	CASSPGTNSPLHF
TRBV5-1	TRBJ2-7	CASSMGDRGYEQYF
TRBV7-8	TRBJ1-4	CASSRYGGREKLFF
TRBV11-3	TRBJ1-5	CASRTKKRAVNQPQHF
TRBV6-5	TRBJ1-2	CASSYSFDTYGYTF
TRBV5-1	TRBJ1-1	CASSPPGQFTEAFF
TRBV2	TRBJ2-2	CASGRENTGELFF
TRBV10-3	TRBJ2-2	CAIMADRDIGELFF
TRBV25-1	TRBJ2-6	CASSPPTGEAGANVLTF
TRBV2	TRBJ2-1	CASSVTTSGGANEQFF
TRBV13	TRBJ1-4	CASSNRVGEKLFF
TRBV27	TRBJ1-2	CASSPKGQGARGYTF
TRBV20-1	TRBJ2-3	CSAREGAYDPTDTQYF
TRBV12-3/TRBV12-4	TRBJ2-7	CANSLGYGSTYEQYF
TRBV5-4	TRBJ1-2	CASSLTSSNYGYTF
TRBV12-3/TRBV12-4	TRBJ2-3	CASSFPQGRGDTQYF
TRBV7-9	TRBJ1-1	CASSPSNEAFF
TRBV12-3/TRBV12-4	TRBJ2-7	CASSLGDRGEQYF
TRBV12-3/TRBV12-4	TRBJ2-6	CASSPPAAGPWVLTF
TRBV16	TRBJ1-5	CASSQYKGVGQPQHF
TRBV20-1	TRBJ1-4	CSALDRLNEKLFF